This T cell receptor (beta chain) appears in the sequencing data of a study of blood T cell repertoires in COVID-19. Across the study: Both acute and convalescent COVID-19 samples were obtained from the United States, Italy and Spain. Sources were T cells, B-cell-depleted T cells, or PBMCs; the material itself was cDNA or gDNA.

Study processing details: From reference gene primer amplification, estimates of nucleated cell counts were derived. Method: immunoSEQ multiplex PCR; TCRdb's copy keeps in-frame clones and lacks some. D and trimming were read from the DNA, whereas the V and J calls and clone size are those reported in that table. Here the sample spans about 99,000 clones, approximately 80% being singletons. The V gene's germline CDR1 is GTSNPN and CDR2 SVGIG (reference sequence). V shed 3 bases and J 5 bases; nucleotides not matched to a gene: 4. The CDR3 is 12 residues long. The V call is TRBV30, the J call TRBJ2-7; 7 nucleotides match TRBD2. This receptor was obtained from a man between 60 and 70 years old with acute or convalescent COVID-19. Material: peripheral blood. CDR3 bases: TGTGCCTGGAGGCGGGAGTGGGACGAGCAGTACTTC. Translating gives CAWRREWDEQYF.